What follows describes a single T cell receptor beta chain. Antigen specificity is unknown. This record comes from a study of T cells in tuberculosis. Germline CDR1 and CDR2: MGHRA and YSYEKL. Trimming left V 4 bases short and J 3 bases short, with 18 bases between. This CDR3 contains 16 residues. Method: immunoSEQ multiplex PCR; TCRdb's copy keeps in-frame clones and lacks some. Seen here are around 26,000 clones, more than 80% observed once, and the top ten hold roughly a sixth. Study-wide findings and caveats: Smaller distances to GMM-specific TCRs suggested their expansion in active tuberculosis. Selection depended on which cryopreserved specimens were available.

Sequences were obtained from PBMCs. The source of this sequence is a donor between 10 and 35 years old with latent tuberculosis or without tuberculosis infection. Some clones in this sample may be carry-over from other donors' samples. The J gene is TRBJ1-1, the V gene TRBV4-1, with a possible D match to TRBD1 (6 bases). CDR3 amino acids: CASSPEQGWGYTEAFF. The CDR3 nucleotides read TGCGCCAGCAGCCCAGAACAGGGATGGGGTTACACTGAAGCTTTCTTT.